This T cell receptor beta chain was documented in a study of CD8+CD57+ T cells in acquired aplastic anemia. About the research overall: Mean DNA quantity obtained from sorted CD4+ and CD8+ cells was 2.5 to 4 ug. Overall study results and limits: CD8+ Simpson's diversity did not differ significantly between patients and controls. Patients and controls were found to share roughly 31 CD8+ CDR3 sequences.

The template used for profiling TCR beta VDJ and CDR3 was genomic DNA. A single record per CDR3 protein comes from TCRdb applying MiXCR to the reads. Found here are approximately 200,000 distinct CDR3 sequences, around 66% of them singletons; the top ten hold under 60%. The CDR3 is 14 residues long. V dropped 1 base and J dropped 7 bases, with 8 bases sitting between them. Germline V gene lookup returns CDR1 SGHAT and CDR2 FQNNGV. As regards this clonotype: The antigen is undetermined.

V gene TRBV11-2 combines with J gene TRBJ1-6, with TRBD1 as a possible D gene (5 bases). The clonotype was recovered from a human donor with severe aplastic anemia or a healthy control (not recorded which). The specimen sequenced was sorted CD4+, CD8+, or CD8+CD57+ T cells (not recorded which) from PBMCs. The chain's CDR3 is CASSLGRENSPLHF. The CDR3, as DNA: TGTGCCAGCAGCTTAGGCAGGGAAAATTCACCCCTCCACTTT.